This T cell receptor beta chain was sequenced during a study of long-term antiretroviral therapy in people with HIV. Study findings and constraints: Neither ART adherence, viral resistance nor therapy changes were documented.

Participants who had HIV were, without exception, treated in the United States. Concerning this clone: Its antigen is unknown.

The libraries were made with immunoSEQ v3.0 at survey level. Profiling relied on immunoSEQ multiplex PCR, and the TCRdb table lists in-frame clones only, not all of them. This table holds 27,000 or so clones, 70% to 90% found once. The receptor was derived from a man in his forties or fifties with HIV. The source material was unsorted PBMCs, sampled 1.2 years after starting antiretroviral therapy.

The CDR3 protein is CASSLADRGHYEQYF. The CDR3 DNA is TGTGCCAGCAGCTTGGCTGACAGGGGACACTACGAGCAGTACTTC. This chain links TRBV5-4 with TRBJ2-7; 8 nucleotides agree with TRBD1. In germline, CDR1 is SGHNT, CDR2 YYREEE (reference sequence). V trimming: 0 bases; J trimming: 3 bases; junction bases outside the gene matches: 5. CDR3 length: 15 amino acids.